What follows are 5 T cell receptor beta chains derived from one specimen sequenced in a study of control samples from healthy donors and cancer patients. Profiled with immunoSEQ multiplex PCR; TCRdb holds only in-frame clones, not every one. The repertoire has about 160,000 clones, around 90% of them found once; the top ten carry 12%. The sample consisted of blood. These receptors were taken from a man aged 25 to 45 in good health.

The rearrangement uses TRBV27 and TRBJ1-1; TRBD1 is a possible D gene (6 bases). The CDR3 covers 15 residues. Germline CDR1 is MNHEY and CDR2 is SMNVEV (reference sequence). Trimming took off 6 bases at V and 2 bases at J, with 16 bases between the two ends. For the CDR3, the DNA is TGTGCCAGCAGCGACAGGTTAAATCGTAACACTGAAGCTTTCTTT. Translation gives CASSDRLNRNTEAFF.

This clone has only one observation. The chain carries TRBV10-3 and TRBJ1-5; D not resolved. Trimming cost V 0 bases and J 3 bases, with 9 bases left between them. The CDR3 runs to 15 residues. Germline V CDR1 and CDR2: ENHRY, SYGVKD. CDR3 residues: CAISESIGANQPQHF. The CDR3 DNA sequence: TGTGCCATCAGTGAGTCGATCGGTGCCAATCAGCCCCAGCATTTT.

The chain carries TRBV11-2 and TRBJ2-4; D remains ambiguous. Trimming took 2 bases from V and 1 from J, leaving 12 bases between them. CDR1 and CDR2 (germline): SGHAT, FQNNGV. CDR3 length: 16 residues. The CDR3 DNA is TGTGCCAGCAGCTTAAGAGAAGGAGCGGCCAAAAACATTCAGTACTTC. As protein: CASSLREGAAKNIQYF.

This rearrangement joins TRBV9 to TRBJ1-2; 7 bases are shared with TRBD1. V dropped 4 bases and J dropped 5; count of bases not matched to a gene: 5. CDR1 is SGDLS, CDR2 YYNGEE, per germline. This CDR3 region has 13 residues. CDR3 protein: CASSTGTEYGYTF. The CDR3 DNA reads TGTGCCAGCAGCACCGGGACAGAATATGGCTACACCTTC.

The rearrangement links TRBV2 to TRBJ2-3; D unresolved. This CDR3 contains 12 residues. CDR1 SNHLY and CDR2 FYNNEI come from the germline V gene. Trimming pared 8 bases from V and 2 bases from J, leaving 8 bases between. CDR3 amino acids: CASRVNTDTQYF. The CDR3 DNA reads as TGTGCCAGCCGAGTTAACACAGATACGCAGTATTTT.